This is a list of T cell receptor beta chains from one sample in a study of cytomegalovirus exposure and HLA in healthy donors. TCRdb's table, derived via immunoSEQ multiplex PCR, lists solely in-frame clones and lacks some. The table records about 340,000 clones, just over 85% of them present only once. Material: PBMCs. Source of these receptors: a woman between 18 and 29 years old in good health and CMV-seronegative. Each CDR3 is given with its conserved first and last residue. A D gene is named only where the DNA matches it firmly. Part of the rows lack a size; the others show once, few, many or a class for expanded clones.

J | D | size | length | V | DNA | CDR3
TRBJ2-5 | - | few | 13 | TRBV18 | TGTGCCAGCCATCAGGGGAATCAAGAGACCCAGTACTTC | CASHQGNQETQYF
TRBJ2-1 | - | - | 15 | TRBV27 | TGTGCCAGCAGCCTTACGGTGACTAGTAGTAATGAGCAGTTCTTC | CASSLTVTSSNEQFF
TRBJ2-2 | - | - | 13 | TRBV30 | TGTGCCTGGAGTGCGGCGAACACCGGGGAGCTGTTTTTT | CAWSAANTGELFF
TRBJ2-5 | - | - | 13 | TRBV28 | TGTGCCAGCTCCCTTCCAGGGCGAGAGACCCAGTACTTC | CASSLPGRETQYF
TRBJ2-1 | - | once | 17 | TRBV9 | TGTGCCAGCAGCGTAAGCCTTCCGGGTAGCTCCTACAATGAGCAGTTCTTC | CASSVSLPGSSYNEQFF
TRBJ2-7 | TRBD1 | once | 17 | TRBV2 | TGTGCCAGCAGTGGGACAGGGGGCGGGTACAGCTCCTACGAGCAGTACTTC | CASSGTGGGYSSYEQYF
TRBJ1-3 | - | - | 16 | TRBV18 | TGTGCCAGCTCACCACCGGCTCACAGTGTTGGAAACACCATATATTTT | CASSPPAHSVGNTIYF
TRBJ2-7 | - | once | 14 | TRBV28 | TGTGCCAGCAGTAGAATAGCGGAAGCCTACGAGCAGTACTTC | CASSRIAEAYEQYF
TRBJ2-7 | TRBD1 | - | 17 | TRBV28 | TGTGCCAGCAGGCCCAACCCGGGACAGGGTGGTATTTACGAGCAGTACTTC | CASRPNPGQGGIYEQYF
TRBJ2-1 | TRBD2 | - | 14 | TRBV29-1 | TGCAGCGTGCTGGCGGGAGGGCGGGAAGGCGAGCAGTTCTTC | CSVLAGGREGEQFF
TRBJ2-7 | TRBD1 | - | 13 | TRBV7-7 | TGTGCCAGCAGCTTAGGGGACAGTGGCGAGCAGTACTTC | CASSLGDSGEQYF
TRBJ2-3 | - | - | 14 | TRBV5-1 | TGCGCCAGCAGCTTGGGGACAAACACAGATACGCAGTATTTT | CASSLGTNTDTQYF
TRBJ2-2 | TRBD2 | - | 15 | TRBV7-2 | TGTGCCAGCAGCTTAAGCGCGGGAGGGCCCGGGGAGCTGTTTTTT | CASSLSAGGPGELFF
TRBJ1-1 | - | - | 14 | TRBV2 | TGTGCCAGCATTGAGCAGGGCGAGAACACTGAAGCTTTCTTT | CASIEQGENTEAFF
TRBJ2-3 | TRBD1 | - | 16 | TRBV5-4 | TGTGCCAGCAGCCGACCGGGACAGGGAGACACAGATACGCAGTATTTT | CASSRPGQGDTDTQYF
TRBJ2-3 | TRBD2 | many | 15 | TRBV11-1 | TGTGCCAGCAGCTTACTAGCGGGAGGCACAGATACGCAGTATTTT | CASSLLAGGTDTQYF
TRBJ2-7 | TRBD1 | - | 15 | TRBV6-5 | TGTGCCAGCAGTTACACTCATGACAGGGGCCGCGAGCAGTACTTC | CASSYTHDRGREQYF
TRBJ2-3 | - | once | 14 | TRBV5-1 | TGCGCCAGCAGCTTGGTGAGCGGGTCCCATACGCAGTATTTT | CASSLVSGSHTQYF
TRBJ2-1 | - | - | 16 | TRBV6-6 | TGTGCCAGCACCCCAGGGCTGGCTACCTCCTACAATGAGCAGTTCTTC | CASTPGLATSYNEQFF
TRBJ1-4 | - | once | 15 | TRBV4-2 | TGTGCCAGCAGCCAAGAGGCCACAACTAATGAAAAACTGTTTTTT | CASSQEATTNEKLFF
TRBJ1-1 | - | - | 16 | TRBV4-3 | TGCGCCAGCAGCCAAGACCCGGTCCCTCGGGACACTGAAGCTTTCTTT | CASSQDPVPRDTEAFF
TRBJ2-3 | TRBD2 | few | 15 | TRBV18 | TGTGCCAGCTCACCACGGCGGGAGAAGGGAGATACGCAGTATTTT | CASSPRREKGDTQYF
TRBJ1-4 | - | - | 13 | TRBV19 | TGTGCCAGTCAGGGGAGAACTAATGAAAAACTGTTTTTT | CASQGRTNEKLFF
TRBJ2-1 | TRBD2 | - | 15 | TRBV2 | TGTGCCAGCAGTGAGGGTAGCGGGAGGCCCAATGAGCAGTTCTTC | CASSEGSGRPNEQFF
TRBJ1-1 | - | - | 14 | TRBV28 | TGTGCCAACGGACCCTATAGGGGGAACACTGAAGCTTTCTTT | CANGPYRGNTEAFF
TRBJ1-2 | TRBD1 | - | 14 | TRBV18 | TGTGCCAGCTCGCGGGACAGGGAGTCCTATGGCTACACCTTC | CASSRDRESYGYTF
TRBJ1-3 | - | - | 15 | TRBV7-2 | TGTGCCAGCAGCTTAGAAACGGGCTCTGGAAACACCATATATTTT | CASSLETGSGNTIYF
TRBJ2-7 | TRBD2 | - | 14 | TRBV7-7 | TGTGCTAGCAGCTTAATCAGCGGGAGCGGCGAGCAGTACTTC | CASSLISGSGEQYF
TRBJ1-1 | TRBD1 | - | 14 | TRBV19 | TGTGCCAGTAGTATAGAAGACAGGGCCGGTCCCGCTTTCTTT | CASSIEDRAGPAFF